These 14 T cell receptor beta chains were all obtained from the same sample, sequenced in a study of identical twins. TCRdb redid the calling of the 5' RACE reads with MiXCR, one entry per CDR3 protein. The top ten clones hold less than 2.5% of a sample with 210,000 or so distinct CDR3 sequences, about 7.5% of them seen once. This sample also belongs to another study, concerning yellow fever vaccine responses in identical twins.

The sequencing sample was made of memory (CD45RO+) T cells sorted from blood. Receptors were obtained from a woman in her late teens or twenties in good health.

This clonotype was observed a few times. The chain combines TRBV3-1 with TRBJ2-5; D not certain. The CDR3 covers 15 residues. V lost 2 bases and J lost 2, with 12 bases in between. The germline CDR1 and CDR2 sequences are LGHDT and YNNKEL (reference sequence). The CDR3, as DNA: TGTGCCAGCAGCCAACAACCAGACGGTCAAGAGACCCAGTACTTC. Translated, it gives CASSQQPDGQETQYF.

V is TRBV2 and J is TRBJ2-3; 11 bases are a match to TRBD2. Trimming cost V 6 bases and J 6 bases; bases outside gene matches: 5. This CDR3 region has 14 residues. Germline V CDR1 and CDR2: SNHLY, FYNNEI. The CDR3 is CASSGTSGEDTQYF. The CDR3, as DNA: TGTGCCAGCAGCGGGACTAGCGGAGAGGATACGCAGTATTTT.

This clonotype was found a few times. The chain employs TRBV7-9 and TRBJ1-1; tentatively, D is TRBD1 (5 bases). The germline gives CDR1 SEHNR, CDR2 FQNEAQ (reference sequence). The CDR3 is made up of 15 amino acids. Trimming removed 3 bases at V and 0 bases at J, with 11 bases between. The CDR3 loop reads CASSFRGGVNTEAFF. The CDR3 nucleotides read TGTGCCAGCAGCTTCCGCGGGGGAGTGAACACTGAAGCTTTCTTT.

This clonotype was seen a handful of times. Here the CDR3 reads CASSLADRAETQYF. CDR3 sequence (DNA): TGTGCCAGCAGCTTGGCTGACAGGGCCGAGACCCAGTACTTC. The chain joins TRBV11-3 to TRBJ2-5; 7 bases match TRBD1. The CDR3 totals 14 residues. Germline V gene lookup returns CDR1 SGHNT and CDR2 YENEEA. V shed 3 bases and J 5 bases; nucleotides not matched to a gene: 6.

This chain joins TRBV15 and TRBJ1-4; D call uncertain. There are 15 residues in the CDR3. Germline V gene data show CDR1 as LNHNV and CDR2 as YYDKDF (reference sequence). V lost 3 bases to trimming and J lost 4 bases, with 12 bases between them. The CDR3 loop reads CATSRGGQDNEKLFF. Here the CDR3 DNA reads TGTGCCACCAGCAGGGGTGGGCAGGATAATGAAAAACTGTTTTTT. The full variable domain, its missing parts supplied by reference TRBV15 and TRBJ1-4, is DAMVIQNPRYQVTQFGKPVTLSCSQTLNHNVMYWYQQKSSQAPKLLFHYYDKDFNNEADTPDNFQSRRPNTSFCFLDIRSPGLGDTAMYLCATSRGGQDNEKLFFGSGTQLSVL.

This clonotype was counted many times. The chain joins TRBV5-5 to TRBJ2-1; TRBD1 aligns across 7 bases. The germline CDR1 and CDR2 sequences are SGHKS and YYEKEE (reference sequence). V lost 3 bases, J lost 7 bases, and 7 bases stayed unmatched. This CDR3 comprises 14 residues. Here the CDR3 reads CASSSQGVVNEQFF. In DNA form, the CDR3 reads TGTGCCAGCAGCTCCCAGGGGGTCGTGAATGAGCAGTTCTTC.

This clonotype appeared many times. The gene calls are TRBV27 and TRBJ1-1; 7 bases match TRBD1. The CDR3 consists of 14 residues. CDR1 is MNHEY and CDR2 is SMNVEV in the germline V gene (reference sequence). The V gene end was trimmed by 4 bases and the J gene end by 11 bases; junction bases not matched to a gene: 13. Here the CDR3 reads CASSSTPQGGNAFF. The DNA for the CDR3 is TGTGCCAGCAGTTCCACACCCCAAGGGGGCAACGCTTTCTTT.

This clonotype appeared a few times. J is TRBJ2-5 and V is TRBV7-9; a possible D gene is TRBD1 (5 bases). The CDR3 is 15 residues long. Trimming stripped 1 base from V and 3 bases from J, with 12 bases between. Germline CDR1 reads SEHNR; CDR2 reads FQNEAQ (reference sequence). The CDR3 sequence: CASSLGGPLKETQYF. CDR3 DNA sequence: TGTGCCAGCAGCTTAGGGGGCCCACTTAAAGAGACCCAGTACTTC.

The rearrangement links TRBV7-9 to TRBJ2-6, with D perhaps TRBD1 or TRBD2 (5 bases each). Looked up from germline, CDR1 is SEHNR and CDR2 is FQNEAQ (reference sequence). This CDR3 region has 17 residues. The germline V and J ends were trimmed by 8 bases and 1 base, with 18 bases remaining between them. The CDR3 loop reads CASVRWGTTSGANVLTF. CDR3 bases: TGTGCCAGCGTGAGGTGGGGGACGACTTCTGGGGCCAACGTCCTGACTTTC.

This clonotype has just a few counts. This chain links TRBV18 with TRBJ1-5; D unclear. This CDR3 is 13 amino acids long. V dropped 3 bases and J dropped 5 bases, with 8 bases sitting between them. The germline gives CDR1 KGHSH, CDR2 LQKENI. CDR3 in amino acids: CASSPGFDQPQHF. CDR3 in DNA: TGTGCCAGCTCACCGGGGTTTGATCAGCCCCAGCATTTT. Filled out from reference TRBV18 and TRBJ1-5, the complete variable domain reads NAGVMQNPRHLVRRRGQEARLRCSPMKGHSHVYWYRQLPEEGLKFMVYLQKENIIDESGMPKERFSAEFPKEGPSILRIQQVVRGDSAAYFCASSPGFDQPQHFGDGTRLSIL.

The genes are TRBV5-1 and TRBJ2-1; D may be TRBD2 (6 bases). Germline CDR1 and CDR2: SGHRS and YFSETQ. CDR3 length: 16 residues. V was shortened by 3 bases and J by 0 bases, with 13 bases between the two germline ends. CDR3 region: CASSSAWDSSYNEQFF. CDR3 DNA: TGCGCCAGCAGCTCAGCATGGGACTCCTCCTACAATGAGCAGTTCTTC.

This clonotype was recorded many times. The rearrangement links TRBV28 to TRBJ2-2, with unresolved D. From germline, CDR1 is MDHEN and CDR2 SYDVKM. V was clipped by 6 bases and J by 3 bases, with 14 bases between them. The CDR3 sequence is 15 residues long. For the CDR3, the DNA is TGTGCCAGCAGCGACGGAAGAAGGGACACCGGGGAGCTGTTTTTT. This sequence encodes CASSDGRRDTGELFF.

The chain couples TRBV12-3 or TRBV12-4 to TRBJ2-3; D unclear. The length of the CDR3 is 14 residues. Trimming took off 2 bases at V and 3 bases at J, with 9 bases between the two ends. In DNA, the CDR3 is TGTGCCAGCAGTTTATTCCCCTTGACAGATACGCAGTATTTT. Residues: CASSLFPLTDTQYF.

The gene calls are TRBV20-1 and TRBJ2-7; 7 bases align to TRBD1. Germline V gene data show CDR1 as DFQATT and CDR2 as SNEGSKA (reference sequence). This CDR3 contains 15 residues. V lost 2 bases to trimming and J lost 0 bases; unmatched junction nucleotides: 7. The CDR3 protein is CSARSRTGSSYEQYF. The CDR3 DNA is TGCAGTGCTAGATCGAGGACAGGAAGCTCCTACGAGCAGTACTTC.